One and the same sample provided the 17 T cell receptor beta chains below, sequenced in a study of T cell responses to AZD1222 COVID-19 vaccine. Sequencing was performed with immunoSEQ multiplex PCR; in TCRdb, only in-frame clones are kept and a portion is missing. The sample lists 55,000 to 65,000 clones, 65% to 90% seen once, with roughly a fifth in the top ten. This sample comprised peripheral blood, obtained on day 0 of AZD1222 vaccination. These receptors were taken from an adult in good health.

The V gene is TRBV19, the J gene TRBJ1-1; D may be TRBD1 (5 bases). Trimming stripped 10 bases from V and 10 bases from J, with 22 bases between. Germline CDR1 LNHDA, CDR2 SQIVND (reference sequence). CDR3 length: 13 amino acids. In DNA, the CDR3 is TGTGCCACCCGGGTGGGCAACCTGGGGGTAGCTTTCTTT. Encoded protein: CATRVGNLGVAFF.

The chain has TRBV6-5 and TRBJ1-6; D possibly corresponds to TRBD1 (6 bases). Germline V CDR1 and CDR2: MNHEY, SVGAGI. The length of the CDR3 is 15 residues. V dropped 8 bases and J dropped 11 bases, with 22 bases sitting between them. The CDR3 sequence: CASVYRQVSVTPLHF. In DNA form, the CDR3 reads TGTGCCAGCGTCTACAGACAGGTCTCGGTTACACCCCTCCACTTT.

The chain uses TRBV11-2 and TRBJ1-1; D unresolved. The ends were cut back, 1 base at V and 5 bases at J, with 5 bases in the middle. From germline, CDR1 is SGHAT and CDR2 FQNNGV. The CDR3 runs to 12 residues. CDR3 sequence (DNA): TGTGCCAGCAGCTTAGGACGGACTGAAGCTTTCTTT. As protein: CASSLGRTEAFF.

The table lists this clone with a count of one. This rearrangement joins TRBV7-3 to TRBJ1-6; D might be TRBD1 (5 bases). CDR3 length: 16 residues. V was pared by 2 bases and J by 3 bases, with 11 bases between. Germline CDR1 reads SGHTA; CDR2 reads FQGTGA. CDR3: CASSLWGVDYNSPLHF. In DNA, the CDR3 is TGTGCCAGCAGCTTATGGGGGGTCGACTATAATTCACCCCTCCACTTT.

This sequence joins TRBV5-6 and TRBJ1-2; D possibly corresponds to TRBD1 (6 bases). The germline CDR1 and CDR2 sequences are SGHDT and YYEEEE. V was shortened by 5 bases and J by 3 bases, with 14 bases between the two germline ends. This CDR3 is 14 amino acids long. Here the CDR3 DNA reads TGTGCCAGCAGGTCCCGCGGGACACACTATGGCTACACCTTC. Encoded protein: CASRSRGTHYGYTF.

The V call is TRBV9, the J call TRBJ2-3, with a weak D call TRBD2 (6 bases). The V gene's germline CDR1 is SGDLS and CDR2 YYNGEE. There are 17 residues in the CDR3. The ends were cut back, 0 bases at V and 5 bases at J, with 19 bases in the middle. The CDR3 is CASSVGRRDRRGDTQYF. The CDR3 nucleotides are TGTGCCAGCAGCGTAGGTCGGAGGGACCGACGGGGAGATACGCAGTATTTT.

CDR3 region: CASSDAQRGPAFF. The CDR3 nucleotides read TGCGCCAGCAGTGATGCCCAGAGAGGACCAGCTTTCTTT. The rearrangement uses TRBV10-2 and TRBJ1-1; D not resolved. With 3 bases removed from V and 10 bases from J, the gap between germline ends came to 15 bases. The length of the CDR3 is 13 residues. From germline, CDR1 is WSHSY and CDR2 SAAADI.

The CDR3 bases are TGTGCCAGCACGGGGGGTCAGCCCCAGCATTTT. This gives the protein CASTGGQPQHF. V usage is TRBV6-5 and J usage is TRBJ1-5, with D possibly matching TRBD1 (5 bases). CDR3 length: 11 residues. V was trimmed by 7 bases and J by 6 bases, leaving 7 bases between them. CDR1 and CDR2 from the germline V gene are MNHEY and SVGAGI.

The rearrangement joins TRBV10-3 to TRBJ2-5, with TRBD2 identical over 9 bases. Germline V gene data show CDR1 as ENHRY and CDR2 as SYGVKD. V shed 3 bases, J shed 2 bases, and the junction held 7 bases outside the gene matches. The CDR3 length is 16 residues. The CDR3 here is CAISDPRLAVQETQYF. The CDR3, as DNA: TGTGCCATCAGTGACCCGAGACTAGCGGTACAAGAGACCCAGTACTTC.

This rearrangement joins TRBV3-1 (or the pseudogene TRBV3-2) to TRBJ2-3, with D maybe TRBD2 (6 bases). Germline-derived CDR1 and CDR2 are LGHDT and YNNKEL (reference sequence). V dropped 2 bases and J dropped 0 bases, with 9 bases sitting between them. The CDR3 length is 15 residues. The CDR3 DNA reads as TGTGCCAGCAGCCAAAGGCGGGGAAGCACAGATACGCAGTATTTT. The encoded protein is CASSQRRGSTDTQYF.

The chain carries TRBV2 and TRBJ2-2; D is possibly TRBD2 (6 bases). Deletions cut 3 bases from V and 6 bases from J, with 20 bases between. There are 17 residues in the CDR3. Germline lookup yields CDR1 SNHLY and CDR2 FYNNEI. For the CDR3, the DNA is TGTGCCAGCAGTGATAACCCGGGAGCCACAATCGCCGGGGAGCTGTTTTTT. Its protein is CASSDNPGATIAGELFF.

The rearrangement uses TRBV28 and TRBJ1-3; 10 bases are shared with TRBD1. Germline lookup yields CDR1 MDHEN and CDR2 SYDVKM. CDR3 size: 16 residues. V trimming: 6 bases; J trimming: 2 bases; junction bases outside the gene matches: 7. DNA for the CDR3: TGTGCCAGCAGACCCCCCGGGACAGGGGCTGGAAACACCATATATTTT. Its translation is CASRPPGTGAGNTIYF.

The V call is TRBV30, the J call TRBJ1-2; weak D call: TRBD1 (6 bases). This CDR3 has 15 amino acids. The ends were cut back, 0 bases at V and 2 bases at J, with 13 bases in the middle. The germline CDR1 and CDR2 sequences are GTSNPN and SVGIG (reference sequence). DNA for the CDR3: TGTGCCTGGAGTGTGGGGGGGGCGCGGAACTATGGCTACACCTTC. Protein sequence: CAWSVGGARNYGYTF.

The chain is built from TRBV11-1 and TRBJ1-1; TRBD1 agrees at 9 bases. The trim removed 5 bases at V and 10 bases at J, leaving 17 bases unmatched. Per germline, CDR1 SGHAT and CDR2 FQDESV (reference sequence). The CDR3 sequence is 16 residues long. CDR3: CASSRRLGQGTGGAFF. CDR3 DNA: TGTGCCAGCAGCCGAAGACTCGGACAGGGGACCGGAGGAGCTTTCTTT.

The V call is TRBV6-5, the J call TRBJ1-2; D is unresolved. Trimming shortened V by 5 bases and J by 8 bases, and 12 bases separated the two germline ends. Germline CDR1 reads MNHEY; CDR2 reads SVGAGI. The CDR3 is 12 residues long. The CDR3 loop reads CASSLTRGGYTF. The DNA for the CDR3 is TGTGCCAGCAGTCTTACCCGGGGAGGCTACACCTTC.

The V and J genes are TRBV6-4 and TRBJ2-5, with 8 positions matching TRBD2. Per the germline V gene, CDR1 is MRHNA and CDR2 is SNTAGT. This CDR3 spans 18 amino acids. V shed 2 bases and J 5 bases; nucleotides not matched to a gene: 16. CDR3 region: CASSDSQGRAGAVETQYF. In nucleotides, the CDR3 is TGTGCCAGCAGTGACAGCCAGGGGAGAGCGGGGGCGGTGGAGACCCAGTACTTC.

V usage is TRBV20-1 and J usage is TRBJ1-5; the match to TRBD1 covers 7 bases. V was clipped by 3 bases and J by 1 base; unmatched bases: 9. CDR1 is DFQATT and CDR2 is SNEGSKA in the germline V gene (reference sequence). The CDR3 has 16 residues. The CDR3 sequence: CSASLLGDRSNQPQHF. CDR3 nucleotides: TGCAGTGCTAGTCTCTTAGGGGACAGAAGCAATCAGCCCCAGCATTTT.